These 11 T cell receptor beta chains came from one sample sequenced in a study of blood T cell repertoires in COVID-19. Data came from immunoSEQ multiplex PCR; TCRdb stores just in-frame clones and leaves some out. Of roughly 170,000 clones detected, 80% to 90% appear once; the ten largest clones hold 5.4%. Sequencing used peripheral blood. All receptors derive from a woman aged 45-59 years with COVID-19, enrolled during active disease.

The chain has TRBV18 and TRBJ2-7, with no clear D. Trimming left V 6 bases short and J 4 bases short, with 7 bases between. The CDR3 loop spans 11 amino acids. CDR1 is KGHSH and CDR2 is LQKENI in the germline V gene. The CDR3 loop reads CASSPLYEQYF. CDR3 sequence (DNA): TGTGCCAGCTCCCCCCTTTACGAGCAGTACTTC.

This sequence joins TRBV29-1 and TRBJ2-3; D unresolved. The CDR3 length is 14 residues. Germline values: CDR1 SQVTM, CDR2 ANQGSEA. Deletions cut 4 bases from V and 6 bases from J, with 17 bases between. The CDR3 is CSVAMASLVDTQYF. As DNA, the CDR3 is TGCAGCGTTGCGATGGCTAGTCTGGTGGATACGCAGTATTTT.

J is TRBJ2-1 and V is TRBV13, with D uncertain. Trimming left V 4 bases short and J 10 bases short, with 8 bases between. This CDR3 has 11 residues. In germline, CDR1 is PRHDT, CDR2 FYEKMQ (reference sequence). This CDR3 reads CASSSLSEQFF. As DNA, the CDR3 is TGTGCCAGCAGCTCCCTCTCCGAGCAGTTCTTC.

The gene calls are TRBV24-1 and TRBJ2-7; tentative D call: TRBD2 (7 bases). Trimming removed 4 bases from V and 2 bases from J, with 11 bases in between. CDR1 is KGHDR and CDR2 is SFDVKD in the germline V gene. The length of the CDR3 is 14 residues. CDR3 bases: TGTGCCACCAGTGAGGGGGGGCCCACCTACGAGCAGTACTTC. Translating gives CATSEGGPTYEQYF.

The rearrangement links TRBV7-3 to TRBJ2-2, with TRBD2 identical over 8 bases. The V gene's germline CDR1 is SGHTA and CDR2 FQGTGA. CDR3 length equals 17 residues. Unmatched junction bases numbered 12, after V lost 5 bases and J lost 4 bases. The CDR3 sequence is CASSPGLGRGATGELFF. In nucleotides, the CDR3 is TGTGCCAGCAGCCCAGGATTAGGGCGGGGGGCCACCGGGGAGCTGTTTTTT.

J is TRBJ1-3 and V is TRBV6-1; D is uncertain. The CDR3 length is 14 residues. Trimming took off 3 bases at V and 0 bases at J, with 6 bases between the two ends. CDR1 and CDR2 (germline): MNHNS, SASEGT. The CDR3 spells CASSDVSSGNTIYF. The CDR3 DNA follows: TGTGCCAGCAGTGACGTCTCCTCTGGAAACACCATATATTTT.

V and J are TRBV12-3 or TRBV12-4 and TRBJ2-7; 7 bases fit TRBD2. The V and J ends lost 2 bases and 7 bases, in that order; junction bases with no gene match: 2. The CDR3 runs to 12 residues. CDR3 amino acids: CASSLRGGEQYF. The DNA for the CDR3 is TGTGCCAGCAGTTTACGGGGAGGGGAGCAGTACTTC.

The rearrangement links TRBV28 to TRBJ1-5, with D unresolved. The V gene lost 8 bases and the J gene lost 1 base, with 18 bases spanning the gap. The CDR3 extends over 16 amino acids. CDR1 and CDR2 from the germline V gene are MDHEN and SYDVKM. The CDR3 nucleotides read TGTGCCAGCGACGCGGGCTCGGGCGCGAGCAATCAGCCCCAGCATTTT. Protein sequence: CASDAGSGASNQPQHF.

The rearrangement joins TRBV11-2 to TRBJ1-1; D is ambiguous. The CDR3 spans 14 residues. Trimming took 0 bases from V and 0 from J, leaving 5 bases between them. Germline assignment: CDR1 SGHAT and CDR2 FQNNGV. The DNA for the CDR3 is TGTGCCAGCAGCTTAGATCGGTTGAACACTGAAGCTTTCTTT. It is translated as CASSLDRLNTEAFF.

The chain uses TRBV7-6 and TRBJ2-3; TRBD1 agrees at 8 bases. The CDR3 contains 17 residues. CDR1 is SGHVS, CDR2 FNYEAQ, per germline. The V segment lost 2 bases and the J segment 3 bases; nucleotides outside the gene matches: 10. DNA of the CDR3: TGTGCCAGCAGCTTAAAGGGCGACAGGGGCCCAACAGATACGCAGTATTTT. It specifies CASSLKGDRGPTDTQYF.

CDR3 loop: CASRRSGGSTDTQYF. The DNA of the CDR3 is TGTGCCAGCAGACGTAGCGGGGGGAGCACAGATACGCAGTATTTT. The chain carries TRBV6-5 and TRBJ2-3; 10 positions agree with TRBD2. V shed 6 bases, J shed 0 bases, and the junction held 3 bases outside the gene matches. The CDR3 contains 15 residues. Germline CDR1 reads MNHEY; CDR2 reads SVGAGI.